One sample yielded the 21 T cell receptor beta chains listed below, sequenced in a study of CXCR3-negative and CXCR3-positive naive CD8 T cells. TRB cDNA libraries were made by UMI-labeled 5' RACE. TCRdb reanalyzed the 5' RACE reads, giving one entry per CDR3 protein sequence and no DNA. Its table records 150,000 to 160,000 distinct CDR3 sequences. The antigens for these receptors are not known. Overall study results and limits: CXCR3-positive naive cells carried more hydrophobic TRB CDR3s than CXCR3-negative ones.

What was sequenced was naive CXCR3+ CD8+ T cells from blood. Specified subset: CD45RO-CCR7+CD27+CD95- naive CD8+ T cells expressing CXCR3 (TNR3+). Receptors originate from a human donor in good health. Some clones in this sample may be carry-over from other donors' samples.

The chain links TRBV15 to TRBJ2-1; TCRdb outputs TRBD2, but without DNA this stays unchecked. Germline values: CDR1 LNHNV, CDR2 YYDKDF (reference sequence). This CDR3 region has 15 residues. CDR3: CATSSTLATHNEQFF.

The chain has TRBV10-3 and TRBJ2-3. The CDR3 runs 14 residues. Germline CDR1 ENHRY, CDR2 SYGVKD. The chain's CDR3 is CAISEATATDTQYF.

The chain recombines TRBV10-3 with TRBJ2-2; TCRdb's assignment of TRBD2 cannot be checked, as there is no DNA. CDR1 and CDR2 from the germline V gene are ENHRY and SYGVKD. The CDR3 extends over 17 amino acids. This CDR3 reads CAISEPESGGNTGELFF.

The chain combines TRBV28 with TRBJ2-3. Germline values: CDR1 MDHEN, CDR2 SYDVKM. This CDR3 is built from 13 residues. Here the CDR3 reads CASSLESTDTQYF.

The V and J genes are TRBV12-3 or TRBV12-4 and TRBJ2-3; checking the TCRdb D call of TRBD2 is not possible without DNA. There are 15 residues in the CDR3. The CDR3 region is CASSFWTSGGDTQYF.

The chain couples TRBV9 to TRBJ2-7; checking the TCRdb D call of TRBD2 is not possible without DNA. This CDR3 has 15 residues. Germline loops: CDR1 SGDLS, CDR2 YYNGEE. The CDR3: CASSVGGQGFNEQYF.

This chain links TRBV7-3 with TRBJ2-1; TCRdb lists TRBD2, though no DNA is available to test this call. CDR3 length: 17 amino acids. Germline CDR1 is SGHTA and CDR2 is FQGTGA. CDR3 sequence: CASSLGGGDFSYNEQFF.

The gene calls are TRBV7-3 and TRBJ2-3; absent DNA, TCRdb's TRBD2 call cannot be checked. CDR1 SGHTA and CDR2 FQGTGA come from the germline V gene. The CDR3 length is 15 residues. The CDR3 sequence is CASSSGLVLADTQYF.

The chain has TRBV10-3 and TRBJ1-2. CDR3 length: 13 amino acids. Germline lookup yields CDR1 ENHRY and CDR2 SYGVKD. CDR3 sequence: CATKGTGDYGYTF.

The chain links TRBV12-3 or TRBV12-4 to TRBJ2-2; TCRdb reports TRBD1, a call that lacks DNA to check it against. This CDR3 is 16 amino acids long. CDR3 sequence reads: CASSWSGGKDTGELFF.

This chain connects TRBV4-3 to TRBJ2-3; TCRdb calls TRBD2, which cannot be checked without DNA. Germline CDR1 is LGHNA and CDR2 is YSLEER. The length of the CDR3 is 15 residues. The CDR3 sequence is CASSLLRESTDTQYF.

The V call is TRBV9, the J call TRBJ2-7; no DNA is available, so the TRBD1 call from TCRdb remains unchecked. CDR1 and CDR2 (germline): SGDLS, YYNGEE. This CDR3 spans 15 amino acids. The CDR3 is CASSVMGWPPYEQYF.

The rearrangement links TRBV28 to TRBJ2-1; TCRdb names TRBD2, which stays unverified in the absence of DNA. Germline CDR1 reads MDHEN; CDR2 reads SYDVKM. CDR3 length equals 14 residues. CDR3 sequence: CASNYQREIHEQFF.

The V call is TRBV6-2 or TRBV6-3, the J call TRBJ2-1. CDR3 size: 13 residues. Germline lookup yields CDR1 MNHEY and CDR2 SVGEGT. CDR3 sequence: CASSYIYGVIGLF.

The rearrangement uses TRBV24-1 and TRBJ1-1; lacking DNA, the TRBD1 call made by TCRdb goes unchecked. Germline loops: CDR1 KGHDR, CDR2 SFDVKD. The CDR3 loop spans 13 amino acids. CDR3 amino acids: CATSGDPGSEAFF.

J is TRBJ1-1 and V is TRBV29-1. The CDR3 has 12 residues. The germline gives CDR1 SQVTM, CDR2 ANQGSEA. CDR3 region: CSGLTENTEAFF.

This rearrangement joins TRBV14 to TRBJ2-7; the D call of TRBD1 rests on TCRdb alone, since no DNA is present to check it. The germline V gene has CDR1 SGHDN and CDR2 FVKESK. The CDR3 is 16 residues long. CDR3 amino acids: CASSQDGTGISYEQYF.

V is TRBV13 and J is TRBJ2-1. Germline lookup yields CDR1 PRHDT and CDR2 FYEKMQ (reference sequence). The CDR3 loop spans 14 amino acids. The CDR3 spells CASSPLRSVNEQFF.

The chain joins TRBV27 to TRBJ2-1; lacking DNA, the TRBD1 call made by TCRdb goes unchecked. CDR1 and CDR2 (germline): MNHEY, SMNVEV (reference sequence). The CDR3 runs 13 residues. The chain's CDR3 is CASSIRGSNEQFF.

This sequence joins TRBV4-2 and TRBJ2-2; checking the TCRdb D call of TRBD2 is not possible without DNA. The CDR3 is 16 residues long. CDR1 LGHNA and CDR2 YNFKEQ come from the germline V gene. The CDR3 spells CASSQDWTSPTGELFF.

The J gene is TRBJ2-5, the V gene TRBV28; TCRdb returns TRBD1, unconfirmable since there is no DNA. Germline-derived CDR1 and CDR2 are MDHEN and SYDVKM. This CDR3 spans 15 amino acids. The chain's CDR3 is CASSLDRGQGPTQYF.